Below are 20 T cell receptor beta chains sequenced from a single sample in a study of blood T cell repertoires in COVID-19. Assay: immunoSEQ multiplex PCR; the TCRdb copy retains only in-frame clones and omits some. The profile shows about 380,000 clones, 88% of them singletons. The sample consisted of PBMCs or T cells enriched from blood (not recorded which). The receptors were sampled from a woman aged 18 to 35 who had recovered from COVID-19.

The chain carries TRBV30 and TRBJ2-3, with D tentatively TRBD2 (6 bases). The CDR3 runs to 15 residues. V was trimmed by 5 bases and J by 5 bases, leaving 20 bases between them. In germline, CDR1 is GTSNPN, CDR2 SVGIG (reference sequence). The CDR3 reads CAWDPRGRGRDTQYF. The DNA for the CDR3 is TGTGCCTGGGACCCGCGGGGTCGGGGTAGAGATACGCAGTATTTT. The full variable domain, completed using reference TRBV30 and TRBJ2-3, is SQTIHQWPATLVQPVGSPLSLECTVEGTSNPNLYWYRQAAGRGLQLLFYSVGIGQISSEVPQNLSASRPQDRQFILSSKKLLLSDSGFYLCAWDPRGRGRDTQYFGPGTRLTVL.

The chain employs TRBV27 and TRBJ2-7; 8 nucleotides align to TRBD1. CDR3 length equals 15 residues. V gave up 5 bases and J gave up 3 bases; unmatched junction bases: 9. Germline lookup yields CDR1 MNHEY and CDR2 SMNVEV (reference sequence). The CDR3 sequence is CASSPPGGAYYEQYF. The CDR3 coding sequence is TGTGCCAGCAGTCCCCCAGGGGGCGCTTACTACGAGCAGTACTTC.

This chain connects TRBV13 to TRBJ1-3, with 10 bases lining up with TRBD1. The V gene's germline CDR1 is PRHDT and CDR2 FYEKMQ (reference sequence). The CDR3 length is 17 residues. V lost 5 bases to trimming and J lost 3 bases; unmatched junction nucleotides: 10. In DNA form, the CDR3 reads TGTGCCAGCAGCCAGGGGACAGGGGTTGTGGGTGGAAACACCATATATTTT. It yields the protein CASSQGTGVVGGNTIYF. Full variable domain (rest looked up from reference TRBV13 and TRBJ1-3): AAGVIQSPRHLIKEKRETATLKCYPIPRHDTVYWYQQGPGQDPQFLISFYEKMQSDKGSIPDRFSAQQFSDYHSELNMSSLELGDSALYFCASSQGTGVVGGNTIYFGEGSWLTVV.

V is TRBV9 and J is TRBJ1-2; 9 bases agree with TRBD1. J gave up 6 bases and V 4 bases, and 4 bases lay outside the gene matches. The CDR3 sequence is 13 residues long. The germline V gene has CDR1 SGDLS and CDR2 YYNGEE. CDR3 sequence reads: CASSSRDRDGYTF. The CDR3 coding sequence is TGTGCCAGCAGCTCCCGGGACAGGGATGGCTACACCTTC.

The chain uses TRBV6-5 and TRBJ2-3, with TRBD2 matching over 11 bases. CDR3 size: 15 residues. Germline assignment: CDR1 MNHEY and CDR2 SVGAGI. The trim removed 11 bases at V and 5 bases at J, leaving 12 bases unmatched. CDR3 nucleotide sequence: TGTGCCTCCGGTAAACTAGCGGGGGCCTTAGATACGCAGTATTTT. This encodes CASGKLAGALDTQYF.

The chain joins TRBV10-3 to TRBJ1-2; 9 nucleotides align to TRBD1. The CDR3 consists of 13 residues. CDR1 is ENHRY, CDR2 SYGVKD, per germline. J lost 5 bases, V lost 7 bases, and 5 bases had no gene match. The CDR3 nucleotides are TGTGCCATCACCCGGGACAGGGAGTATGGCTACACCTTC. Residues: CAITRDREYGYTF.

V is TRBV7-9 and J is TRBJ2-5, with a possible D match to TRBD2 (6 bases). The CDR3 contains 13 residues. Germline loops: CDR1 SEHNR, CDR2 FQNEAQ (reference sequence). V was shortened by 6 bases and J by 5 bases, with 13 bases between the two germline ends. Written as DNA, the CDR3 is TGTGCCAGCAGGCTGGCGGGGATGGAGACCCAGTACTTC. This sequence encodes CASRLAGMETQYF. Supplemented by reference TRBV7-9 and TRBJ2-5, the full variable domain reads DTGVSQNPRHKITKRGQNVTFRCDPISEHNRLYWYRQTLGQGPEFLTYFQNEAQLEKSRLLSDRFSAERPKGSFSTLEIQRTEQGDSAMYLCASRLAGMETQYFGPGTRLLVL.

J is TRBJ1-4 and V is TRBV4-3; no reliable D call. Trimming removed 0 bases from V and 0 bases from J, with 17 bases in between. The CDR3 is 19 residues long. Germline CDR1 reads LGHNA; CDR2 reads YSLEER. CDR3 residues: CASSQDSHQPGPTNEKLFF. The DNA for the CDR3 is TGCGCCAGCAGCCAAGATTCCCATCAGCCGGGTCCAACTAATGAAAAACTGTTTTTT.

This chain connects TRBV18 to TRBJ2-5; D is possibly TRBD2 (5 bases). The germline V gene has CDR1 KGHSH and CDR2 LQKENI. This CDR3 comprises 14 residues. V dropped 3 bases and J dropped 5 bases, with 13 bases sitting between them. The CDR3 DNA sequence: TGTGCCAGCTCACCCTTGAGGGCCCAGGAGACCCAGTACTTC. This codes for CASSPLRAQETQYF.

This chain joins TRBV9 and TRBJ2-2; 7 nucleotides line up with TRBD1. J was trimmed by 1 base and V by 2 bases; bases with no gene match: 8. The CDR3 has 17 residues. Germline lookup yields CDR1 SGDLS and CDR2 YYNGEE. CDR3 in DNA: TGTGCCAGCAGCGTTACACGGACAGGCTTGAACACCGGGGAGCTGTTTTTT. It translates to CASSVTRTGLNTGELFF.

V usage is TRBV7-2 and J usage is TRBJ2-3, with TRBD2 matching 8 bases. Germline V CDR1 and CDR2: SGHTA, FQGNSA. J was trimmed by 4 bases and V by 1 base; bases with no gene match: 4. This CDR3 has 15 residues. CDR3 nucleotides: TGTGCCAGCAGCTTAGACGGGGGGGTAGCAGATACGCAGTATTTT. It translates to CASSLDGGVADTQYF.

The chain joins TRBV30 to TRBJ2-6; D ambiguous. Deletions cut 3 bases from V and 2 bases from J, with 11 bases between. This CDR3 has 15 amino acids. Germline lookup yields CDR1 GTSNPN and CDR2 SVGIG (reference sequence). The CDR3 nucleotides read TGTGCCTGGAGATTGTCGGGTACTGGGGCCAACGTCCTGACTTTC. It encodes CAWRLSGTGANVLTF.

The chain has TRBV4-3 and TRBJ1-2; 7 positions match TRBD1. Germline values: CDR1 LGHNA, CDR2 YSLEER. Trimming took 2 bases from V and 6 from J; bases not matched to a gene: 9. The CDR3 runs to 15 residues. Written as DNA, the CDR3 is TGCGCCAGCAGCCAATACCGGGGACAGTTACATGGCTACACCTTC. Protein product: CASSQYRGQLHGYTF.

The J gene is TRBJ1-1, the V gene TRBV7-2; weak D call: TRBD1 (6 bases). V lost 5 bases and J 11 bases, leaving 18 bases between the germline ends. CDR1 and CDR2 (germline): SGHTA, FQGNSA. CDR3 length: 13 amino acids. The CDR3 coding sequence is TGTGCCAGCAGCACACATTCACAGGGTCGGGCTTTCTTT. Residues: CASSTHSQGRAFF. The complete variable domain, with remaining parts taken from reference TRBV7-2 and TRBJ1-1, reads GAGVSQSPSNKVTEKGKDVELRCDPISGHTALYWYRQSLGQGLEFLIYFQGNSAPDKSGLPSDRFSAERTGGSVSTLTIQRTQQEDSAVYLCASSTHSQGRAFFGQGTRLTVV.

The chain is built from TRBV2 and TRBJ1-1; 8 bases are shared with TRBD1. The V segment lost 3 bases and the J segment 5 bases; nucleotides outside the gene matches: 8. The CDR3 consists of 15 residues. Looked up from germline, CDR1 is SNHLY and CDR2 is FYNNEI. The CDR3 DNA reads TGTGCCAGCAGTGAGACAGGGGCGGTGGGGACTGAAGCTTTCTTT. It yields the protein CASSETGAVGTEAFF.

The chain links TRBV19 to TRBJ2-3; TRBD2 matches 7 bases. The CDR3 contains 15 residues. Germline CDR1 is LNHDA and CDR2 is SQIVND (reference sequence). V shed 5 bases and J 2 bases; nucleotides not matched to a gene: 7. The CDR3 here is CASSSRAGFTDTQYF. The DNA for the CDR3 is TGTGCCAGTAGTTCCCGAGCGGGATTCACAGATACGCAGTATTTT.

The chain joins TRBV6-5 to TRBJ1-6, with 7 bases aligning to TRBD1. This CDR3 is 15 amino acids long. Germline assignment: CDR1 MNHEY and CDR2 SVGAGI. Germline trimming cut 4 bases from V and 6 bases from J; bases unmatched to any gene: 6. The CDR3 DNA sequence: TGTGCCAGCAGTTCCCGACAGGGCACTAATTCACCCCTCCACTTT. Its translation is CASSSRQGTNSPLHF.

J is TRBJ2-7 and V is TRBV28; the match to TRBD1 covers 7 bases. Germline CDR1 MDHEN, CDR2 SYDVKM. This CDR3 has 16 residues. Unmatched junction bases numbered 14, after V lost 7 bases and J lost 2 bases. The DNA for the CDR3 is TGTGCCAGCAACCCTCCGACAGGGACCACGACCTACGAGCAGTACTTC. This encodes CASNPPTGTTTYEQYF.

This clone occurred a few times. The chain is built from TRBV30 and TRBJ1-6; 8 bases match TRBD1. The CDR3 extends over 14 amino acids. Germline V lookup: CDR1 GTSNPN, CDR2 SVGIG (reference sequence). The junction had 8 bases not matched to a gene; V was cut back by 3 bases and J by 10 bases. CDR3 loop: CAWSTQGGRSPLHF. CDR3 nucleotides: TGTGCCTGGAGCACACAGGGGGGTAGGTCACCCCTCCACTTT.

The chain carries TRBV5-8 and TRBJ2-2, with TRBD1 matching over 8 bases. This CDR3 comprises 15 residues. CDR1 and CDR2 (germline): SGHTS, YDEGEE. V gave up 1 base and J gave up 7 bases; unmatched junction bases: 6. The CDR3 region has the DNA TGTGCCAGCAGCTTGCGCGGACAGGGAATCGGGGAGCTGTTTTTT. Its translation is CASSLRGQGIGELFF.